Only one count was recorded for the clone carrying this TCR beta chain. J was trimmed by 1 base and V by 7 bases; bases with no gene match: 2. The germline gives CDR1 SNHLY, CDR2 FYNNEI. This CDR3 comprises 13 residues. This entry belongs to a study of blood T cell repertoires in COVID-19. About the research overall: The analysed material was cDNA or gDNA that came from T cells, B-cell-depleted T cells, or PBMCs.

The method was immunoSEQ multiplex PCR; TCRdb's version includes in-frame clones alone and lacks a portion of them. The sample carries 250,000 or so clones, around 87% recorded once. The sequenced sample consisted of peripheral blood. The TCR was taken from a woman between 40 and 50 years old who had recovered from COVID-19. J is TRBJ2-3 and V is TRBV2; 7 bases are shared with TRBD1. Here the CDR3 reads CASTGQGTDTQYF. DNA for the CDR3: TGTGCCAGCACCGGACAGGGCACAGATACGCAGTATTTT.